What follows are 5 T cell receptor beta chains derived from one specimen sequenced in a study of T cell responses to AZD1222 COVID-19 vaccine. Here immunoSEQ multiplex PCR was the method, and the copy in TCRdb shows in-frame clones only, minus some. The sample has about 200,000 clones, approximately 94% seen once. This specimen consisted of peripheral blood, obtained 28 days after the second dose of the MenACWY control vaccine. Receptor source: an adult who received the MenACWY meningococcal vaccine as a control.

The CDR3 nucleotides are TGTGCCAGCAGCCTACGGGGGCAGCCCCAGCATTTT. This sequence encodes CASSLRGQPQHF. This chain uses TRBV13 with TRBJ1-5; the D gene is possibly TRBD1 (5 bases). V lost 5 bases and J 7 bases, leaving 9 bases between the germline ends. CDR3 length: 12 amino acids. Germline CDR1 reads PRHDT; CDR2 reads FYEKMQ (reference sequence).

This clone was seen just once. This rearrangement joins TRBV19 to TRBJ1-1; 7 bases are shared with TRBD1. Looked up from germline, CDR1 is LNHDA and CDR2 is SQIVND (reference sequence). There are 12 residues in the CDR3. J gave up 1 base and V 9 bases, and 2 bases lay outside the gene matches. The DNA for the CDR3 is TGTGCCAGCCGGACAGGGAACACTGAAGCTTTCTTT. It codes for CASRTGNTEAFF.

This clone has just one count. Germline and junction disagree at one end, which may indicate a read error. The J gene is TRBJ2-7, the V gene TRBV7-3; D unclear. The CDR3 sequence is 14 residues long. CDR1 is SGHTA and CDR2 is FQGTGA in the germline V gene. CDR3 amino acids: CASSLTGPPDEQYF. The CDR3 DNA reads as TGTGCCAGCAGCCTAACCGGGCCTCCGGACGAGCAGTACTTC.

The chain couples TRBV4-3 to TRBJ2-7; TRBD1 matches at 7 bases. CDR1 and CDR2 (germline): LGHNA, YSLEER. The V and J ends lost 0 bases and 3 bases, in that order; junction bases with no gene match: 8. The CDR3 runs 16 residues. CDR3 bases: TGCGCCAGCAGCCAAGATTCCCAGGGGGTTTACTACGAGCAGTACTTC. Translated: CASSQDSQGVYYEQYF.

This rearrangement joins TRBV27 to TRBJ1-1, with D possibly TRBD1 on 5 matching bases. Germline CDR1 MNHEY, CDR2 SMNVEV (reference sequence). V was cut by 5 bases and J by 2 bases, with 27 bases left in between. CDR3 size: 19 residues. CDR3 amino acids: CASSPVSYEEGFRNTEAFF. Written as DNA, the CDR3 is TGTGCCAGCAGTCCCGTTAGCTACGAAGAGGGGTTCCGTAACACTGAAGCTTTCTTT.